This T cell receptor (beta chain) emerged from a study of cytomegalovirus exposure and HLA in healthy donors. This table comes from immunoSEQ multiplex PCR, and its TCRdb copy is limited to in-frame clones, with some not included. The table shows roughly 310,000 clones, with approximately 91% occurring only once. Trimming left V 0 bases short and J 7 bases short, with 16 bases between. The CDR3 length is 15 residues. Germline CDR1 and CDR2: MNHNS and SASEGT. Sample: PBMCs. The sequence came from a man under 40 in good health and CMV-seronegative. The V call is TRBV6-1, the J call TRBJ2-7, with D possibly matching TRBD2 (6 bases). The CDR3 sequence is CASSEAIIDAGEQYF. CDR3 sequence (DNA): TGTGCCAGCAGTGAAGCCATTATCGACGCGGGGGAGCAGTACTTC.